Each of the 17 T cell receptor beta chains below was sequenced from the same sample in a study of cytomegalovirus exposure and HLA in healthy donors. The method was immunoSEQ multiplex PCR; TCRdb's version includes in-frame clones alone and lacks a portion of them. The sample carries some 140,000 clones, roughly 86% recorded once. The sequencing sample was made of PBMCs. These receptors all come from a human donor in good health.

The chain couples TRBV27 to TRBJ2-5; D unclear. Germline assignment: CDR1 MNHEY and CDR2 SMNVEV (reference sequence). The CDR3 is 18 residues long. The V end lost 3 bases, the J end lost 1 base, and 21 bases lay between the germline ends. CDR3 sequence (DNA): TGTGCCAGCAGTTTCTCTGGCACAGCCGCCAGCATCCAAGAGACCCAGTACTTC. Protein: CASSFSGTAASIQETQYF.

The chain links TRBV11-2 to TRBJ1-1, with 7 bases fitting TRBD1. CDR1 and CDR2 (germline): SGHAT, FQNNGV. The CDR3 has 16 residues. V was pared by 5 bases and J by 5 bases, with 14 bases of the junction left unmatched. CDR3 nucleotides: TGTGCCAGCAGCCCCGGACAGGCAAAAAGGAGGACTGAAGCTTTCTTT. This sequence encodes CASSPGQAKRRTEAFF.

CDR3 in DNA: TGTGCCAGTAGTTCTAGCACCTACGAGCAGTACTTC. This sequence encodes CASSSSTYEQYF. The chain links TRBV19 to TRBJ2-7; possibly TRBD2 for D (5 bases). Trimming shortened V by 5 bases and J by 2 bases, and 7 bases separated the two germline ends. From germline, CDR1 is LNHDA and CDR2 SQIVND (reference sequence). This CDR3 has 12 residues.

In this sample, this clone turned up once. The V call is TRBV27, the J call TRBJ2-6; D is possibly TRBD1 (7 bases). Germline V gives CDR1 MNHEY, CDR2 SMNVEV (reference sequence). V dropped 6 bases and J dropped 0 bases, with 15 bases sitting between them. This CDR3 is built from 17 residues. The CDR3 region has the DNA TGTGCCAGCAGGACAGGGAGGCTAAGCTCTGGGGCCAACGTCCTGACTTTC. The encoded protein is CASRTGRLSSGANVLTF.

V gene TRBV6-5 combines with J gene TRBJ1-3, with 8 bases aligning to TRBD1. Trimming cost V 6 bases and J 3 bases; bases outside gene matches: 1. CDR3 length: 13 residues. CDR1 and CDR2 from the germline V gene are MNHEY and SVGAGI. CDR3 nucleotides: TGTGCCAGCAGCAGGGGGCTTGGAAACACCATATATTTT. Encoded protein: CASSRGLGNTIYF.

This chain connects TRBV30 to TRBJ2-5, with 7 nucleotides matching TRBD1. Germline CDR1 is GTSNPN and CDR2 is SVGIG (reference sequence). The CDR3 covers 14 residues. Trimming removed 7 bases from V and 1 base from J; junction bases left unmatched: 9. Here the CDR3 reads CASSGTAIQETQYF. The CDR3 DNA reads TGTGCCTCCAGTGGGACAGCAATCCAAGAGACCCAGTACTTC.

The chain recombines TRBV15 with TRBJ2-5; tentative D call: TRBD1 (5 bases). The V end was cut by 0 bases, the J end by 5 bases, with 13 bases between. The germline V gene encodes CDR1 LNHNV and CDR2 YYDKDF (reference sequence). The CDR3 has 15 amino acids. The CDR3, as DNA: TGTGCCACCAGCAGAGATGGGGAAGGGGTGGAGACCCAGTACTTC. This translates into CATSRDGEGVETQYF.

The J gene is TRBJ2-7, the V gene TRBV6-5; perhaps TRBD1 as D (6 bases). Germline loops: CDR1 MNHEY, CDR2 SVGAGI. The CDR3 is 14 residues long. Deletions cut 0 bases from V and 2 bases from J, with 8 bases between. The CDR3, as DNA: TGTGCCAGCAGTTACTCGGACAGCGCCTACGAGCAGTACTTC. Its protein is CASSYSDSAYEQYF.

V usage is TRBV7-9 and J usage is TRBJ1-2; weak D call: TRBD1 (5 bases). Trimming pared 5 bases from V and 7 bases from J, leaving 14 bases between. The CDR3 length is 13 residues. Germline V gene data show CDR1 as SEHNR and CDR2 as FQNEAQ (reference sequence). The CDR3 loop is CASSRGGEVGYTF. CDR3 in DNA: TGTGCCAGCAGCCGTGGGGGGGAGGTTGGCTACACCTTC.

V is TRBV14 and J is TRBJ1-6, with 8 bases aligning to TRBD1. V gave up 4 bases and J gave up 3 bases; unmatched junction bases: 5. The CDR3 length is 16 residues. Germline-derived CDR1 and CDR2 are SGHDN and FVKESK. Here the CDR3 reads CASSRRQGNYNSPLHF. In nucleotides, the CDR3 is TGTGCCAGCAGCCGAAGACAGGGGAACTATAATTCACCCCTCCACTTT. The full variable domain, rest sourced from reference TRBV14 and TRBJ1-6, is EAGVTQFPSHSVIEKGQTVTLRCDPISGHDNLYWYRRVMGKEIKFLLHFVKESKQDESGMPNNRFLAERTGGTYSTLKVQPAELEDSGVYFCASSRRQGNYNSPLHFGNGTRLTVT.

The chain uses TRBV29-1 and TRBJ2-7, with no clear D. The germline CDR1 and CDR2 sequences are SQVTM and ANQGSEA. Trimming took off 4 bases at V and 2 bases at J, with 9 bases between the two ends. This CDR3 is built from 12 residues. CDR3 coding DNA: TGCAGCGTTGGGGTCAGCGCCTACGAGCAGTACTTC. This translates into CSVGVSAYEQYF.

The chain carries TRBV5-1 and TRBJ2-7; 8 nucleotides line up with TRBD1. The germline V gene has CDR1 SGHRS and CDR2 YFSETQ. The J segment lost 6 bases and the V segment lost 4 bases, leaving 9 bases of the junction unmatched. This CDR3 has 14 residues. The chain's CDR3 is CASSTPGQVVEQYF. In DNA, the CDR3 is TGCGCCAGCAGCACCCCGGGACAGGTAGTCGAGCAGTACTTC.

J is TRBJ1-1 and V is TRBV29-1; D possibly corresponds to TRBD1 (5 bases). Trimming shortened V by 6 bases and J by 3 bases, and 11 bases separated the two germline ends. From germline, CDR1 is SQVTM and CDR2 ANQGSEA. The CDR3 runs 12 residues. The CDR3 DNA reads as TGCAGCGTAGGACACGGCGACACTGAAGCTTTCTTT. This sequence encodes CSVGHGDTEAFF.

The chain joins TRBV2 to TRBJ1-5; possibly TRBD1 for D (5 bases). Looked up from germline, CDR1 is SNHLY and CDR2 is FYNNEI. The CDR3 is made up of 13 amino acids. Trimming took 7 bases from V and 4 from J, leaving 11 bases between them. The CDR3 loop is CASMGGENQPQHF. The CDR3 nucleotides are TGTGCCAGCATGGGGGGAGAGAATCAGCCCCAGCATTTT. Together with reference TRBV2 and TRBJ1-5, the CDR3 gives the full variable domain: EPEVTQTPSHQVTQMGQEVILRCVPISNHLYFYWYRQILGQKVEFLVSFYNNEISEKSEIFDDQFSVERPDGSNFTLKIRSTKLEDSAMYFCASMGGENQPQHFGDGTRLSIL.

The chain has TRBV29-1 and TRBJ1-1, with 8 bases identical to TRBD1. The CDR3 has 14 amino acids. Germline V gene lookup returns CDR1 SQVTM and CDR2 ANQGSEA. V shed 0 bases, J shed 10 bases, and the junction held 10 bases outside the gene matches. The CDR3 sequence is CSVEDPQGAVGAFF. As DNA, the CDR3 is TGCAGCGTTGAAGATCCCCAGGGGGCCGTGGGAGCTTTCTTT.

The chain has TRBV9 and TRBJ1-3, with 10 bases identical to TRBD1. The CDR3 consists of 15 residues. The germline CDR1 and CDR2 sequences are SGDLS and YYNGEE. The V and J ends lost 7 bases and 6 bases, in that order; junction bases with no gene match: 10. The CDR3 protein is CASGGLGTGVNTIYF. CDR3 nucleotides: TGTGCCAGCGGGGGATTGGGGACAGGGGTAAACACCATATATTTT.

The chain has TRBV19 and TRBJ1-6; 9 nucleotides line up with TRBD1. CDR1 is LNHDA, CDR2 SQIVND, per germline (reference sequence). With V trimmed by 5 bases and J by 3 bases, 8 bases remained unmatched. The CDR3 spans 17 residues. The CDR3 nucleotides are TGTGCCAGTAGTGATTGGGACAGGGAAGGCTATAATTCACCCCTCCACTTT. Translated: CASSDWDREGYNSPLHF. Full variable domain (missing parts from reference TRBV19 and TRBJ1-6): DGGITQSPKYLFRKEGQNVTLSCEQNLNHDAMYWYRQDPGQGLRLIYYSQIVNDFQKGDIAEGYSVSREKKESFPLTVTSAQKNPTAFYLCASSDWDREGYNSPLHFGNGTRLTVT.